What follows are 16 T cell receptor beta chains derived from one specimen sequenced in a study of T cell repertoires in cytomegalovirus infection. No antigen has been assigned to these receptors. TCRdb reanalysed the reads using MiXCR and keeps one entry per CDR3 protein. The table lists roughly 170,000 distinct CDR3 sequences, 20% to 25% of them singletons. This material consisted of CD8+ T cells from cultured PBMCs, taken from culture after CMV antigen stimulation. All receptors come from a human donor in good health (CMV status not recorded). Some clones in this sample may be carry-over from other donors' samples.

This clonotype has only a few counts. The DNA of the CDR3 is TGTGCCAGCAGGGTAACCGGGACAGGGGGCGCGGGAACTGAAGCTTTCTTT. Translating gives CASRVTGTGGAGTEAFF. The chain uses TRBV7-2 and TRBJ1-1, with 12 bases lining up with TRBD1. Germline loops: CDR1 SGHTA, CDR2 FQGNSA. The ends lost 6 bases at V and 5 bases at J; junction bases unmatched: 13. The CDR3 totals 17 residues.

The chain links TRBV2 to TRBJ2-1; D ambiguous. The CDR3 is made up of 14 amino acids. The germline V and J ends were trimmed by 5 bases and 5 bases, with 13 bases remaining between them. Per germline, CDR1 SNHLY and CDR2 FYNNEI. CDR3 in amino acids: CASSPSRSHNEQFF. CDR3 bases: TGTGCCAGCAGTCCCTCGCGGTCGCACAATGAGCAGTTCTTC. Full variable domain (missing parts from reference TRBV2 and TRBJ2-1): EPEVTQTPSHQVTQMGQEVILRCVPISNHLYFYWYRQILGQKVEFLVSFYNNEISEKSEIFDDQFSVERPDGSNFTLKIRSTKLEDSAMYFCASSPSRSHNEQFFGPGTRLTVL.

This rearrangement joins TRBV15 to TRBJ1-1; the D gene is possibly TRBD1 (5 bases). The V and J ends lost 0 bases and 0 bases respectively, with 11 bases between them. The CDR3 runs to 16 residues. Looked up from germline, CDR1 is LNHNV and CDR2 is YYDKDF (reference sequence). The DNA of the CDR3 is TGTGCCACCAGCAGAGATAGGGGTCAGATGAACACTGAAGCTTTCTTT. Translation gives CATSRDRGQMNTEAFF.

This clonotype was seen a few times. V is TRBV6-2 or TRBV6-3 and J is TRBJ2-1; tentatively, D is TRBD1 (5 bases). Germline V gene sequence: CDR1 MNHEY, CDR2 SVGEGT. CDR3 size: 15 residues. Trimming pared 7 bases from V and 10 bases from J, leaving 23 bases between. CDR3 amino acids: CASNPPLETVREQFF. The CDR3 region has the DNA TGTGCCAGCAACCCCCCTCTCGAGACAGTAAGGGAGCAGTTCTTC.

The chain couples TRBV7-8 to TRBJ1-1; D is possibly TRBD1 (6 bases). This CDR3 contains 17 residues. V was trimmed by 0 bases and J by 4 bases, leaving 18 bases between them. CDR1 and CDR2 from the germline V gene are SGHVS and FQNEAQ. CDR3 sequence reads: CASSLARGGLRGTEAFF. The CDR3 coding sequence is TGTGCCAGCAGCTTAGCCAGGGGCGGGTTACGAGGCACTGAAGCTTTCTTT. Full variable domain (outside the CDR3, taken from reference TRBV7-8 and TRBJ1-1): GAGVSQSPRYKVAKRGQDVALRCDPISGHVSLFWYQQALGQGPEFLTYFQNEAQLDKSGLPSDRFFAERPEGSVSTLKIQRTQQEDSAVYLCASSLARGGLRGTEAFFGQGTRLTVV.

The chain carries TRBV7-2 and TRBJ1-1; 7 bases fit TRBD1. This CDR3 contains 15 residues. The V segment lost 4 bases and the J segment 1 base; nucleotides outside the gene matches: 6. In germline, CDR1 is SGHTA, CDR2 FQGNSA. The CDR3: CASSSYRGTNTEAFF. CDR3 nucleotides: TGTGCCAGCAGCTCATACAGGGGAACGAACACTGAAGCTTTCTTT.

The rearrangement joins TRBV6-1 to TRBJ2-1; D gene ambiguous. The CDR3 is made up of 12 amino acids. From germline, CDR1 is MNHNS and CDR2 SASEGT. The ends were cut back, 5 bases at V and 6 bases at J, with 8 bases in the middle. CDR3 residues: CASSYNVNEQFF. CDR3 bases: TGTGCCAGCAGTTACAACGTCAATGAGCAGTTCTTC.

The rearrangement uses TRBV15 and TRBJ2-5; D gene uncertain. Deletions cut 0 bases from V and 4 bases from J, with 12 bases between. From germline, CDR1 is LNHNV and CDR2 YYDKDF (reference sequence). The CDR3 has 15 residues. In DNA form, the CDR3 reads TGTGCCACCAGCAGAGATAGGACGGGCGCAGAGACCCAGTACTTC. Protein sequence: CATSRDRTGAETQYF.

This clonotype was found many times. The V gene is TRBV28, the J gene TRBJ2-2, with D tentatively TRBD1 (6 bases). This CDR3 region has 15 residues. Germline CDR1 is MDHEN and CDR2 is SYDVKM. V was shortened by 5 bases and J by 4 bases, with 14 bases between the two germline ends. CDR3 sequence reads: CASSMGQYSTGELFF. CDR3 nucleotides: TGTGCCAGCAGTATGGGACAATATAGCACCGGGGAGCTGTTTTTT.

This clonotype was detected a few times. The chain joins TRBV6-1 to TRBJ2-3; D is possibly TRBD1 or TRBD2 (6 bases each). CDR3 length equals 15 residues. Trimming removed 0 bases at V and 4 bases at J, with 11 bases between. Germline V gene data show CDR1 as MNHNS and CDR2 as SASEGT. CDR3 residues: CASSEAWGAADTQYF. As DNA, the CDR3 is TGTGCCAGCAGTGAAGCTTGGGGGGCCGCAGATACGCAGTATTTT.

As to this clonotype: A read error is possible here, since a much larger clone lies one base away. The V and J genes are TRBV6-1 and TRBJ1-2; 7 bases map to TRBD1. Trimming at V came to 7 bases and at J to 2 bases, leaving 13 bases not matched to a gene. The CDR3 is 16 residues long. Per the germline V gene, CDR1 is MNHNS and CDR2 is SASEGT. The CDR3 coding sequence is TGTGCCAGCAACCCGGTCAGGGGGATCTTAAACTATGGCTACACCTTC. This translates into CASNPVRGILNYGYTF.

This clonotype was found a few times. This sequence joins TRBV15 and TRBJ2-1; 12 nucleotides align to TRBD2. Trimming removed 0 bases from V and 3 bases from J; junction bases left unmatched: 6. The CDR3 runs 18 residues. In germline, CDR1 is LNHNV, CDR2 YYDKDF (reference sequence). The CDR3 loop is CATSREGGGLAGYNEQFF. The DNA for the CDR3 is TGTGCCACCAGCAGAGAAGGGGGGGGACTAGCGGGCTACAATGAGCAGTTCTTC. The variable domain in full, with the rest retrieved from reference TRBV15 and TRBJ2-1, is DAMVIQNPRYQVTQFGKPVTLSCSQTLNHNVMYWYQQKSSQAPKLLFHYYDKDFNNEADTPDNFQSRRPNTSFCFLDIRSPGLGDTAMYLCATSREGGGLAGYNEQFFGPGTRLTVL.

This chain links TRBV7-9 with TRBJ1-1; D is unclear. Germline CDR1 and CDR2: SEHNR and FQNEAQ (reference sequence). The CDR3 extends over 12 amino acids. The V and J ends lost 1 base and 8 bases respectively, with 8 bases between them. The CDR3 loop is CASSLDGKEAFF. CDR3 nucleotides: TGTGCCAGCAGCTTAGATGGCAAGGAAGCTTTCTTT.

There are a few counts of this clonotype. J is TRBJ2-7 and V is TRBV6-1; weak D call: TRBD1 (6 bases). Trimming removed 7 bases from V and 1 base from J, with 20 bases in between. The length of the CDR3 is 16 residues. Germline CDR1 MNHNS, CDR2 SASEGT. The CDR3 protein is CASTLLGTGSSYEQYF. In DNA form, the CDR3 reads TGTGCCAGCACCCTGCTAGGAACAGGGAGTTCCTACGAGCAGTACTTC.

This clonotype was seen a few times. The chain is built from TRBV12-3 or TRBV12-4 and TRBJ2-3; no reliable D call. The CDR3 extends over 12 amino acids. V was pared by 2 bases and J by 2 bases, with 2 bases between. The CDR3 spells CASSLFTDTQYF. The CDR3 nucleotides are TGTGCCAGCAGTTTATTCACAGATACGCAGTATTTT.

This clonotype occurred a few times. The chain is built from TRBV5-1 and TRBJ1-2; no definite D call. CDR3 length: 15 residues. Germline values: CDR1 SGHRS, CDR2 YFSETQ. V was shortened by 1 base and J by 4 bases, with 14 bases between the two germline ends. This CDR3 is CASSLKLESGYGYTF. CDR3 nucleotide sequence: TGCGCCAGCAGCTTGAAATTGGAAAGCGGCTATGGCTACACCTTC.